What follows are 8 T cell receptor beta chains derived from one specimen sequenced in a study of OX40 agonist ivuxolimab in advanced cancers. Repertoires were generated with immunoSEQ multiplex PCR, while TCRdb's copy carries only in-frame clones and drops some. Among some 72,000 clones listed, approximately 80% were seen once. This specimen was CD4+ or CD8+ T cells sorted from blood, taken in a trial of the OX40 agonist ivuxolimab. Source of these receptors: an adult with an advanced solid tumor such as melanoma, head and neck, liver or kidney cancer.

The J gene is TRBJ1-4, the V gene TRBV4-3, with D hard to call. The germline CDR1 and CDR2 sequences are LGHNA and YSLEER. V lost 0 bases, J lost 7 bases, and 18 bases lay in between. CDR3 size: 17 residues. CDR3 DNA sequence: TGCGCCAGCAGCCAAGATACAATTCTGGGTATGGGTGAAAAACTGTTTTTT. Residues: CASSQDTILGMGEKLFF.

The chain recombines TRBV12-5 with TRBJ1-5; TRBD1 matches at 9 bases. This CDR3 contains 14 residues. J gave up 5 bases and V 8 bases, and 7 bases lay outside the gene matches. Germline V lookup: CDR1 LGHNT, CDR2 FRNRAP. This CDR3 reads CASSPGQGDQPQHF. The CDR3 DNA is TGTGCTAGTTCACCGGGACAGGGTGATCAGCCCCAGCATTTT.

J is TRBJ2-7 and V is TRBV4-1; 10 bases fit TRBD1. Germline V gene sequence: CDR1 MGHRA, CDR2 YSYEKL. J gave up 7 bases and V 4 bases, and 10 bases lay outside the gene matches. This CDR3 spans 15 amino acids. This CDR3 is CASSLSGTGDREQYF. The CDR3, as DNA: TGCGCCAGCAGCCTATCCGGGACAGGGGATCGGGAGCAGTACTTC.

The V gene is TRBV21-1, the J gene TRBJ1-4. TRBV21-1 is labeled a pseudogene. This CDR3 is built from 14 residues. The DNA for the CDR3 is TGTGCCAGCAGCATCCGGGACTTCGATGAAAAACTGTTTTTT. This sequence encodes CASSIRDFDEKLFF.

This clone has more than one count but fewer than ten. J is TRBJ1-5 and V is TRBV4-1; D gene ambiguous. Germline V lookup: CDR1 MGHRA, CDR2 YSYEKL. V dropped 4 bases and J dropped 0 bases, with 13 bases sitting between them. This CDR3 spans 16 amino acids. In DNA form, the CDR3 reads TGCGCCAGCAGCCTTCGAAACCGTCCTAGCAATCAGCCCCAGCATTTT. It yields the protein CASSLRNRPSNQPQHF.

This clone was seen at least ten times. The J gene is TRBJ2-1, the V gene TRBV9; D possibly corresponds to TRBD2 (7 bases). This CDR3 region has 15 residues. Germline V lookup: CDR1 SGDLS, CDR2 YYNGEE. V was cut by 7 bases and J by 1 base, with 15 bases left in between. The CDR3 DNA sequence: TGTGCCAGCCAGAGAGGGGGGGGATCCTACAATGAGCAGTTCTTC. Residues: CASQRGGGSYNEQFF.

The V call is TRBV30, the J call TRBJ1-1, with 9 bases that match TRBD1. Germline CDR1 is GTSNPN and CDR2 is SVGIG (reference sequence). V trimming: 3 bases; J trimming: 3 bases; junction bases outside the gene matches: 5. This CDR3 spans 14 amino acids. CDR3 protein: CAWSGTGRDTEAFF. In DNA, the CDR3 is TGTGCCTGGAGCGGGACAGGGAGGGACACTGAAGCTTTCTTT.

This clone was counted only a few times. J is TRBJ1-5 and V is TRBV6-1; the D gene is possibly TRBD1 (5 bases). There are 14 residues in the CDR3. V shed 1 base and J shed 6 bases, with 10 bases lying between them. CDR1 MNHNS and CDR2 SASEGT come from the germline V gene. DNA of the CDR3: TGTGCCAGCAGTGAAGGACCAGGGATTCAGCCCCAGCATTTT. Protein sequence: CASSEGPGIQPQHF.